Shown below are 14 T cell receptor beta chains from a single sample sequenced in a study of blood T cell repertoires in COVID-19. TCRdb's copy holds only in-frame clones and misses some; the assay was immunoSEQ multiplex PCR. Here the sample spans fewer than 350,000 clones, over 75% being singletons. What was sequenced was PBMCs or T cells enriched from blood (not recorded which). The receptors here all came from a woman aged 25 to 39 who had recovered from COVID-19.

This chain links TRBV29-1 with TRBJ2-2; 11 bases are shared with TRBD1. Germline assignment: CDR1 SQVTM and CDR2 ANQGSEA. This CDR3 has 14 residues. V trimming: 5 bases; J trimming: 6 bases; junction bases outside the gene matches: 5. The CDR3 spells CSVSRTGGPGELFF. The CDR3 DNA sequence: TGCAGCGTTTCTCGGACAGGGGGCCCCGGGGAGCTGTTTTTT.

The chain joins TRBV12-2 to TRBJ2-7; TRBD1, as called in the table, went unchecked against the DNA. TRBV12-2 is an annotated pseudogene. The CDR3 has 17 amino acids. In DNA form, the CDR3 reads TGTGCAAGTCGCCAATGTGGACCGCTGGACAGGCCCTACGAGCAGTACTTC. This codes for CASRQCGPLDRPYEQYF.

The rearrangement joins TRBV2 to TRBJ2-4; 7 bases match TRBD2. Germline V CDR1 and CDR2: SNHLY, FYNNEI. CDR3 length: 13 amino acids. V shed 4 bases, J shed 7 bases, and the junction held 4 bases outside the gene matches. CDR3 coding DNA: TGTGCCAGCAGTGGCGGGAGTTTTAACATTCAGTACTTC. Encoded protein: CASSGGSFNIQYF.

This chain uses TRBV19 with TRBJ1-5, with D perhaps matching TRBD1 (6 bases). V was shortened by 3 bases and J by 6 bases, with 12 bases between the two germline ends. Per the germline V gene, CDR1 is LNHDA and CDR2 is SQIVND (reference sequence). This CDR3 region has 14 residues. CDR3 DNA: TGTGCCAGTAGTATTTATCGGGGGGCTCAGCCCCAGCATTTT. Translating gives CASSIYRGAQPQHF. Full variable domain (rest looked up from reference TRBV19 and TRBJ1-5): DGGITQSPKYLFRKEGQNVTLSCEQNLNHDAMYWYRQDPGQGLRLIYYSQIVNDFQKGDIAEGYSVSREKKESFPLTVTSAQKNPTAFYLCASSIYRGAQPQHFGDGTRLSIL.

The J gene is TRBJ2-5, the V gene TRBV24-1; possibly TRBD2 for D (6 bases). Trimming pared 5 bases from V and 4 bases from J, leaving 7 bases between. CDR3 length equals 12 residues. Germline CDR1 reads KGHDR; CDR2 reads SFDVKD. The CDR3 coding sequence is TGTGCCACCAGTGGGGACTCAGAGACCCAGTACTTC. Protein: CATSGDSETQYF.

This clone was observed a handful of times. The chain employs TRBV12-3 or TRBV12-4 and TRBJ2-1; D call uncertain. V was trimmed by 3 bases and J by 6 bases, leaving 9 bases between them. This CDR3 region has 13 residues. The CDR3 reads CASSFHNANEQFF. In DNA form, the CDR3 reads TGTGCCAGCAGTTTTCACAATGCCAATGAGCAGTTCTTC.

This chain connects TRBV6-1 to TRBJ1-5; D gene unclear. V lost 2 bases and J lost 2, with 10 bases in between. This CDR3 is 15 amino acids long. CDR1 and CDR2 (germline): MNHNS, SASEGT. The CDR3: CASSETRVGNQPQHF. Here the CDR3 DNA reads TGTGCCAGCAGTGAAACTAGGGTGGGCAATCAGCCCCAGCATTTT.

The CDR3 here is CASSLSQGEVHQPQHF. As DNA, the CDR3 is TGTGCCAGCAGTTTATCGCAGGGGGAGGTACATCAGCCCCAGCATTTT. The rearrangement links TRBV27 to TRBJ1-5, with 7 bases lining up with TRBD1. Germline V gives CDR1 MNHEY, CDR2 SMNVEV (reference sequence). After removal of 0 bases from V and 5 bases from J, the junction contained 7 bases not matched to a gene. The CDR3 is 16 amino acids.

The CDR3 region has the DNA TGTGCCAGCAGCTTTCGGGACAGGGGGAACACTGAAGCTTTCTTT. This sequence encodes CASSFRDRGNTEAFF. This chain uses TRBV7-9 with TRBJ1-1; 10 nucleotides align to TRBD1. The germline V gene encodes CDR1 SEHNR and CDR2 FQNEAQ (reference sequence). CDR3 length: 15 residues. V dropped 3 bases and J dropped 1; count of bases not matched to a gene: 2.

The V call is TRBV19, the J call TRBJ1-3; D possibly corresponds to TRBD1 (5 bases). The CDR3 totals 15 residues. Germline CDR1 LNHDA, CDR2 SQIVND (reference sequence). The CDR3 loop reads CATTAQGYSGNTIYF. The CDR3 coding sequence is TGTGCTACGACAGCTCAAGGTTACTCTGGAAACACCATATATTTT.

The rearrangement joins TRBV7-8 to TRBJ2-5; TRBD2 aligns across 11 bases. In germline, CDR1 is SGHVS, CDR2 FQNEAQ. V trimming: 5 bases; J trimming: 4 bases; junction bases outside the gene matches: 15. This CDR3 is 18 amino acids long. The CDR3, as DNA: TGTGCCAGCAGCAAAGGGACTAGCGGAGGAACTTGGGGAGAGACCCAGTACTTC. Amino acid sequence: CASSKGTSGGTWGETQYF.

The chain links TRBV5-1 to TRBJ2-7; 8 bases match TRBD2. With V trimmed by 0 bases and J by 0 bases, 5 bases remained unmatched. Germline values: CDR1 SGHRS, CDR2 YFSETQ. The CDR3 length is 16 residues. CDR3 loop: CASSLVAGGYSYEQYF. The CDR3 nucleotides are TGCGCCAGCAGCTTGGTCGCGGGGGGATACTCCTACGAGCAGTACTTC.

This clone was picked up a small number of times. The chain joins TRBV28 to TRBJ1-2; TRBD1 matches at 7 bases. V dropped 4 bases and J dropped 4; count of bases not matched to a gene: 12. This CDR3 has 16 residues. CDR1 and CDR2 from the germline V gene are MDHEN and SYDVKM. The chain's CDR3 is CASSSLGDRAIYGYTF. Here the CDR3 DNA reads TGTGCCAGCAGTTCACTGGGGGACAGAGCTATCTATGGCTACACCTTC.

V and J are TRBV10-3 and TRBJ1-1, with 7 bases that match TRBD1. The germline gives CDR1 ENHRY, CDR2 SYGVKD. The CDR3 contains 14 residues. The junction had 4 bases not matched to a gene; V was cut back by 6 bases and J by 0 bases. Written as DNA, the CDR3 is TGTGCCATCAGCGTACAGGGGCTGAACACTGAAGCTTTCTTT. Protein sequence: CAISVQGLNTEAFF.